The sequence of this TCR beta chain was determined in a study of preoperative IRX-2 immunotherapy in early breast cancer. Treatment given: preoperative locoregional IRX-2 cytokine immunotherapy. The assay was immunoSEQ multiplex PCR, and TCRdb's table has in-frame clones only and misses some. The table has some 19,000 clones, around four fifths seen once. The CDR3 consists of 11 residues. V lost 3 bases and J 8 bases, leaving 5 bases between the germline ends. Germline V gene data show CDR1 as WNHNN and CDR2 as SYGVQD (reference sequence). The J gene is TRBJ2-1, the V gene TRBV10-1; D call uncertain. The starting material was lymph node tissue, obtained after IRX-2 immunotherapy. This TCR derives from a human donor with breast cancer. CDR3 sequence (DNA): TGCGCCAGCAGTGAAAATGATGAGCAGTTCTTC. Protein product: CASSENDEQFF.